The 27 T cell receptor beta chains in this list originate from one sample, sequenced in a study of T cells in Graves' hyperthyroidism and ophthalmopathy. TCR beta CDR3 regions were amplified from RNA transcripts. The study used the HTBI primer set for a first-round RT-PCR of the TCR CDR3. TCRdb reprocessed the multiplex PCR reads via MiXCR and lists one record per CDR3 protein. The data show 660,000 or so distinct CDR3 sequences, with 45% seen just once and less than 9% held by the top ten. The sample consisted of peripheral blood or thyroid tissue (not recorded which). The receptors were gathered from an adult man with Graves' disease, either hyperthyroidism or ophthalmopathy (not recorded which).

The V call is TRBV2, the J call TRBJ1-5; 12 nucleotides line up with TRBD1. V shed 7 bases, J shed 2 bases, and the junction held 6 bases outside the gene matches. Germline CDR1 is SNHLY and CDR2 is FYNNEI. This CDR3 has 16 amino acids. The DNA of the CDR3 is TGTGCCAGCACCGGGACAGGGGGCGCCGGCAATCAGCCCCAGCATTTT. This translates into CASTGTGGAGNQPQHF.

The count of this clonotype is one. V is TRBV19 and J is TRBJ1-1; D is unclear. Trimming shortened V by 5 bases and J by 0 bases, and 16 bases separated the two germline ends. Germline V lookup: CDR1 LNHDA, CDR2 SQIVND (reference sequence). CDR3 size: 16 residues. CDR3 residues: CASSVKGFGMNTEAFF. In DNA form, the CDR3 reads TGTGCCAGTAGTGTCAAGGGTTTTGGGATGAACACTGAAGCTTTCTTT.

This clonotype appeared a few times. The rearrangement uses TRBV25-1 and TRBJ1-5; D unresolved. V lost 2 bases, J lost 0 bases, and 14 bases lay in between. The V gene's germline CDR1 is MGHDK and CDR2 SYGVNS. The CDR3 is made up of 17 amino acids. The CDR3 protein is CASSERILVNSNQPQHF. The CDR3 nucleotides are TGTGCCAGCAGTGAAAGGATATTAGTAAATAGCAATCAGCCCCAGCATTTT.

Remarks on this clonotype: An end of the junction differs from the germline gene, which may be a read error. The CDR3 loop is CADNPDRGVEKLFF. Written as DNA, the CDR3 is TGTGCCGACAACCCGGACAGGGGAGTCGAAAAACTGTTTTTT. This chain connects TRBV20-1 to TRBJ1-4, with 9 bases identical to TRBD1. The CDR3 loop spans 14 amino acids. The germline V gene encodes CDR1 DFQATT and CDR2 SNEGSKA (reference sequence).

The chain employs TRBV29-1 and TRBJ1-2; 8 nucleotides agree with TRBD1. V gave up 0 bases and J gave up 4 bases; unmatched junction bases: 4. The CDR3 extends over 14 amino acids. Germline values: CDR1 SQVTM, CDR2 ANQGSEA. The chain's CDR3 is CSVEEDRVGYGYTF. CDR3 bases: TGCAGCGTTGAAGAGGACAGGGTGGGCTATGGCTACACCTTC.

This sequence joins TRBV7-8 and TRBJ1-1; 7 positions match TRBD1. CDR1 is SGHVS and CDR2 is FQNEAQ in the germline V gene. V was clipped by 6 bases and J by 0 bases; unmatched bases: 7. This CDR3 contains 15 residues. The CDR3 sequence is CASRSGTAMNTEAFF. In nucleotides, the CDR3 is TGTGCCAGCAGGTCCGGGACAGCGATGAACACTGAAGCTTTCTTT. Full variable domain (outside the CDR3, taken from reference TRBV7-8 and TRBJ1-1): GAGVSQSPRYKVAKRGQDVALRCDPISGHVSLFWYQQALGQGPEFLTYFQNEAQLDKSGLPSDRFFAERPEGSVSTLKIQRTQQEDSAVYLCASRSGTAMNTEAFFGQGTRLTVV.

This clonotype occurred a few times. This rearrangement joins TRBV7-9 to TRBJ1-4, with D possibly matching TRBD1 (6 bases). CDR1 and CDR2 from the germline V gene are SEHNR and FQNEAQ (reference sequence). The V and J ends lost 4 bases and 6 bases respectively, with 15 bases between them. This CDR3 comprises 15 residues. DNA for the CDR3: TGTGCCAGCAGCTCCCCGGACAGACCTCATGAAAAACTGTTTTTT. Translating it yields CASSSPDRPHEKLFF.

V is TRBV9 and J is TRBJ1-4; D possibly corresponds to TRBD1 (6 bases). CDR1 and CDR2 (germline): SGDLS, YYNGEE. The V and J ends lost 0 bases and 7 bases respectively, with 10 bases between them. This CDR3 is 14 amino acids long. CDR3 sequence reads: CASSVGGTFEKLFF. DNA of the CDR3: TGTGCCAGCAGCGTAGGTGGGACATTTGAAAAACTGTTTTTT.

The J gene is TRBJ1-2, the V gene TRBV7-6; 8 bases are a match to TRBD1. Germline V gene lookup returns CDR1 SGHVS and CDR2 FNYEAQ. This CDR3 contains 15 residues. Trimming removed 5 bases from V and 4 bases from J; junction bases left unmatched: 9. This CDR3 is CASSLIPDRVYGYTF. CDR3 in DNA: TGTGCCAGCAGCCTAATTCCGGACAGGGTCTATGGCTACACCTTC.

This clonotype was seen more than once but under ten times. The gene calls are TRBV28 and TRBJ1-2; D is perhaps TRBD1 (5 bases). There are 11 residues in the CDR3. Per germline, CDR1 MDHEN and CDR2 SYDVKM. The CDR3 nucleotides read TGTGCTGTAGCAGGGAACTATGGCTACACCTTC. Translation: CAVAGNYGYTF.

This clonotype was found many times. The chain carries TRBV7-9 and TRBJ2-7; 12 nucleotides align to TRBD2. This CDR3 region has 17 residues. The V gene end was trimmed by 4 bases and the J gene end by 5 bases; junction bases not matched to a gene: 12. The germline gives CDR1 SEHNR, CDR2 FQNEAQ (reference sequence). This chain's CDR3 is CASSSRALAGGPHEQYF. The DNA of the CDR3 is TGTGCCAGCAGCTCAAGGGCTCTAGCGGGAGGGCCGCACGAGCAGTACTTC. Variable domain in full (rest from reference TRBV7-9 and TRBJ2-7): DTGVSQNPRHKITKRGQNVTFRCDPISEHNRLYWYRQTLGQGPEFLTYFQNEAQLEKSRLLSDRFSAERPKGSFSTLEIQRTEQGDSAMYLCASSSRALAGGPHEQYFGPGTRLTVT.

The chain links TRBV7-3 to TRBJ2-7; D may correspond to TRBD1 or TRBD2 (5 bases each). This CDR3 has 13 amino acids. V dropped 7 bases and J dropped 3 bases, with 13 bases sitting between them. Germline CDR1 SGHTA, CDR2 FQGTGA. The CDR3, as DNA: TGTGCCAGCACCCCCGGGACCAGCTACGAGCAGTACTTC. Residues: CASTPGTSYEQYF.

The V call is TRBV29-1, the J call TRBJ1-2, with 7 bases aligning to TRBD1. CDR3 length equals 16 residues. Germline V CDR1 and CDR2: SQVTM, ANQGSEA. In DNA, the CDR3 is TGCAGTGCTCCAAGGGAGAGACAGGGATATAACTATGGCTACACCTTC. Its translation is CSAPRERQGYNYGYTF. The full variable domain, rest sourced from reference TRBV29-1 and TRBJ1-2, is SAVISQKPSRDICQRGTSLTIQCQVDSQVTMMFWYRQQPGQSLTLIATANQGSEATYESGFVIDKFPISRPNLTFSTLTVSNMSPEDSSIYLCSAPRERQGYNYGYTFGSGTRLTVV.

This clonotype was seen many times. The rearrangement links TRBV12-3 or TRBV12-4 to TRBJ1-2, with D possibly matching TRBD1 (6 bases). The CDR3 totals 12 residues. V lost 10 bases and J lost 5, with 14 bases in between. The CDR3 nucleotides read TGTGCCACAGAGGGGGGCGAATATGGCTACACCTTC. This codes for CATEGGEYGYTF.

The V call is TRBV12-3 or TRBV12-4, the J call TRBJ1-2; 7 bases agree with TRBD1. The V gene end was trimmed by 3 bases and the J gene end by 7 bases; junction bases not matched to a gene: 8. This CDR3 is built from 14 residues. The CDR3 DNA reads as TGTGCCAGCAGTTTTGGGACAGTGGCTCGTGGCTACACCTTC. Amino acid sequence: CASSFGTVARGYTF.

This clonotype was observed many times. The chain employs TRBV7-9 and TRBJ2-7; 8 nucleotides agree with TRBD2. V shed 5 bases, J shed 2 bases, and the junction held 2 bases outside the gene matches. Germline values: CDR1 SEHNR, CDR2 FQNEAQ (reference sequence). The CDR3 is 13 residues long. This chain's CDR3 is CASSAGLAYEQYF. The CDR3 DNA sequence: TGTGCCAGCAGCGCGGGACTAGCCTACGAGCAGTACTTC.

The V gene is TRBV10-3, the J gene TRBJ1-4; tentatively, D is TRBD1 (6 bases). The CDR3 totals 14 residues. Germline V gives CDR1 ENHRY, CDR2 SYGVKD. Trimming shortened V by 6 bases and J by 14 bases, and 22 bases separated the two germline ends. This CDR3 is CAIRETGVRGGLFF. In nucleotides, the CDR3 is TGTGCCATCAGGGAGACAGGTGTGAGGGGCGGTCTGTTTTTT.

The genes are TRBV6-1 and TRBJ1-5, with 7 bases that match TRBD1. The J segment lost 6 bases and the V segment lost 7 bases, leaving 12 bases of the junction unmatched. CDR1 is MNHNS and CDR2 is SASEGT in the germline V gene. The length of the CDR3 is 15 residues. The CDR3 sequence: CASNSPRGLGQPQHF. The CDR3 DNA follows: TGTGCCAGCAACTCACCTAGGGGGCTTGGTCAGCCCCAGCATTTT.

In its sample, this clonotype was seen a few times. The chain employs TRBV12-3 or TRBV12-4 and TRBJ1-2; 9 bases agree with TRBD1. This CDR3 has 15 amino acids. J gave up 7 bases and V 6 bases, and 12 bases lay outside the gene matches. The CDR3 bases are TGTGCCAGCAGGGCGACTTCCGGGACAGGGTTTGGCTACACCTTC. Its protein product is CASRATSGTGFGYTF.

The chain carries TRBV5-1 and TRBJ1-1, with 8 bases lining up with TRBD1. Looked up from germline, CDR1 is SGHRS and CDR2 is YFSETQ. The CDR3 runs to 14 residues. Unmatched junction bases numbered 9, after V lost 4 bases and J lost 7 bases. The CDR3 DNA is TGCGCCAGCAGCCCGATGACAGGGGAGTTTGAAGCTTTCTTT. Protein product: CASSPMTGEFEAFF.

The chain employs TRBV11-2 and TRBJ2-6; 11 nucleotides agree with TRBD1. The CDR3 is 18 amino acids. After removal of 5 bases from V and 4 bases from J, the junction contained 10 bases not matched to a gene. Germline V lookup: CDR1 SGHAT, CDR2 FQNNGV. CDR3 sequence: CASSPSGTGGKGANVLTF. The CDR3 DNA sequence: TGTGCCAGCAGCCCGAGCGGGACAGGGGGAAAAGGGGCCAACGTCCTGACTTTC.

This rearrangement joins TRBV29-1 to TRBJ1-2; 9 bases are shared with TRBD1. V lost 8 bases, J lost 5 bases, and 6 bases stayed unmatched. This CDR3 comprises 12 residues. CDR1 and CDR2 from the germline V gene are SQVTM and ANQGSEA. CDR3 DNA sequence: TGCAGCCTTGGACAGGGGCAATATGGCTACACCTTC. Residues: CSLGQGQYGYTF.

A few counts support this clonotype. The DNA for the CDR3 is TGCGCCAGCAGCTTGAGTCCGGACACTGAAGCTTTCTTT. Translating it yields CASSLSPDTEAFF. The J gene is TRBJ1-1, the V gene TRBV5-1; D is undetermined. The CDR3 spans 13 residues. Trimming removed 1 base from V and 3 bases from J, with 7 bases in between. Germline V gene data show CDR1 as SGHRS and CDR2 as YFSETQ.

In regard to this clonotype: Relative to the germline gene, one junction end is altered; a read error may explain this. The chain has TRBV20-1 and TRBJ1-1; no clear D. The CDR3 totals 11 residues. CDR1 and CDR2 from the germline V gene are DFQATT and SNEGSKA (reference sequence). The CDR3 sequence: CSADEYTEASF. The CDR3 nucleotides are TGCAGTGCAGACGAGTACACTGAAGCTTCCTTT.

The CDR3 reads CASRTERGNTGELFF. Written as DNA, the CDR3 is TGTGCCAGCAGGACAGAGCGGGGTAACACCGGGGAGCTGTTTTTT. This rearrangement joins TRBV6-5 to TRBJ2-2; 7 nucleotides align to TRBD2. CDR3 length: 15 residues. Germline assignment: CDR1 MNHEY and CDR2 SVGAGI. V lost 6 bases and J lost 2; bases outside the gene matches: 6.

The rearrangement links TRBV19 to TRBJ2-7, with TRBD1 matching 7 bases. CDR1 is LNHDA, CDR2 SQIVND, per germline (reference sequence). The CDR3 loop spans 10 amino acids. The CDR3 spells CARGDSGQYF. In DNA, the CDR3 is TGTGCTAGAGGGGACAGCGGCCAGTACTTC.

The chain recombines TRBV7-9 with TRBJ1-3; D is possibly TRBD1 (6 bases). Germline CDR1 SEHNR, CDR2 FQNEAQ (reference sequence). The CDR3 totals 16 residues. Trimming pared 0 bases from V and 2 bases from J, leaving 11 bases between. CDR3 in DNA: TGTGCCAGCAGCTTAGCGCAGGCAGGGGCTGGAAACACCATATATTTT. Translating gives CASSLAQAGAGNTIYF.